This T cell receptor (beta chain) was recorded in a study of T-cell memory formation after mild COVID-19. Whole-study results and caveats: Researchers report contracting CD4+ clones mostly in CM and EM, with CD8+ clones in EMRA. Prior to infection, memory already included some responding clones, suggesting cross-reactive memory joined.

TCRdb itself ran the 5' RACE reads through MiXCR, one entry per CDR3 protein. The sample has 30,000 or so distinct CDR3 sequences; 20% to 25% are singletons. V was clipped by 4 bases and J by 8 bases; unmatched bases: 11. CDR3 length: 15 amino acids. The germline CDR1 and CDR2 sequences are SQVTM and ANQGSEA. There are many counts of this clonotype. Its target is not known. The V and J genes are TRBV29-1 and TRBJ2-1; 10 bases agree with TRBD2. This TCR was recovered from an adult who had mild COVID-19 (a few samples of this study predate the infection). Cell type and time point are not known. Specimen: PBMCs or a T cell subset sorted from them (not recorded which). CDR3 residues: CSVGALAGVGDEQFF. The CDR3 DNA reads as TGCAGCGTTGGCGCCCTAGCGGGGGTTGGGGATGAGCAGTTCTTC.